One sample yielded the 5 T cell receptor beta chains listed below, sequenced in a study of CD8 T cells in ankylosing spondylitis. General study findings and limits: Seemingly characteristic of ankylosing spondylitis blood was a TCR beta motif consisting of about 8 highly homologous variants.

TCRdb reprocessed the 5' RACE reads with MiXCR, giving one entry per CDR3 protein. The sample shows hundreds of thousands of distinct CDR3 sequences, 26% of them seen only once. Their antigens are not known. Sequenced material: blood, either unsorted or a sorted T cell fraction (not recorded which). These receptors all come from a male donor with ankylosing spondylitis.

This sequence joins TRBV29-1 and TRBJ1-2; the match to TRBD1 covers 8 bases. The CDR3 runs 12 residues. The ends lost 8 bases at V and 2 bases at J; junction bases unmatched: 4. CDR1 and CDR2 from the germline V gene are SQVTM and ANQGSEA. The CDR3, as DNA: TGCAGCTATAACAGGGGGAACTATGGCTACACCTTC. Protein: CSYNRGNYGYTF.

In this sample, this clonotype turned up a few times. The V call is TRBV13, the J call TRBJ2-1; 9 bases line up with TRBD1. J was trimmed by 4 bases and V by 5 bases; bases with no gene match: 6. This CDR3 comprises 15 residues. The germline V gene has CDR1 PRHDT and CDR2 FYEKMQ (reference sequence). The CDR3 is CASSLWDRDYNEQFF. CDR3 DNA sequence: TGTGCCAGCAGCCTGTGGGACAGGGATTACAATGAGCAGTTCTTC.

The chain employs TRBV7-2 and TRBJ2-1; the D is unclear. Germline V gene data show CDR1 as SGHTA and CDR2 as FQGNSA. The CDR3 runs 13 residues. V was cut by 1 base and J by 6 bases, with 7 bases left in between. DNA for the CDR3: TGTGCCAGCAGCTTAGAGTGGGGCAATGAGCAGTTCTTC. Translation gives CASSLEWGNEQFF.

The V gene is TRBV7-6, the J gene TRBJ1-2; D not resolved. Germline CDR1 SGHVS, CDR2 FNYEAQ. V lost 2 bases to trimming and J lost 7 bases, with 11 bases between them. The CDR3 totals 13 residues. DNA for the CDR3: TGTGCCAGCAGCTTACTCGGGGTGGGTGGCTACACCTTC. As protein: CASSLLGVGGYTF.

The CDR3 DNA reads as TGTGCCACCAGCAGAGATCTCTTGGCTAGCGGGCAAGAGACCCAGTACTTC. Its translation: CATSRDLLASGQETQYF. The chain carries TRBV15 and TRBJ2-5, with TRBD2 matching over 8 bases. Germline assignment: CDR1 LNHNV and CDR2 YYDKDF (reference sequence). The CDR3 sequence is 17 residues long. Trimming cost V 0 bases and J 2 bases; bases outside gene matches: 8.